Sequencing of this T cell receptor beta chain was carried out in a study of cytotoxic CD8 clonotypes in ibrutinib-treated CLL. Regarding the study as a whole: Clonality climbed at ibrutinib response, then dropped toward baseline at progression. Contraction or stability on treatment characterized the public clonotypes, which were uncommon.

TCR beta libraries used about 2 micrograms of DNA from cryopreserved PBMCs. Depths of 1 in 200,000 to 1 in 1 million T cells were the sequencing target. Generated by immunoSEQ multiplex PCR, the TCRdb table keeps only in-frame clones and is missing some. The table shows approximately 120,000 clones, with around 84% occurring only once. The CDR3 consists of 14 residues. Germline assignment: CDR1 MNHNS and CDR2 SASEGT. V was pared by 5 bases and J by 0 bases, with 8 bases between. On this clone: Its antigen is undetermined.

The receptor was derived from a human donor with chronic lymphocytic leukemia. Sequencing was performed on PBMCs, taken after 24 months of ibrutinib treatment. The chain uses TRBV6-1 and TRBJ1-5; weak D call: TRBD1 (6 bases). The CDR3 sequence: CASSWDNSNQPQHF. Here the CDR3 DNA reads TGTGCCAGCAGTTGGGACAATAGCAATCAGCCCCAGCATTTT.